A single sample gave rise to the 5 T cell receptor beta chains below, sequenced in a study of tumor-infiltrating lymphocytes in primary liver carcinoma. Total RNA (roughly 550 ng) served as template for TCR beta cDNA synthesis primed by a constant-region primer. It was through three nested multiplex PCR rounds of slightly modified ARM-PCR that TCR beta libraries arose. TRBV1-TRBV30 forward primers paired with a C-beta reverse primer drove the first two PCR rounds, about 11 cycles each. Each CDR3 protein gets one entry after TCRdb re-called the multiplex PCR reads with MiXCR. The sample shows 100,000 or so distinct CDR3 sequences, about four fifths of them seen only once. The tissue used was unsorted bulk material of roughly 17-34 mg. RNA and DNA were co-extracted from it with the AllPrep DNA/RNA mini kit. The material sequenced was liver tumor tissue from sampling region 3. The subset here: tumor region T3, left-lateral pole. These receptors came from a man in his forties with primary liver carcinoma and hepatitis B virus infection.

This clonotype appeared many times. V usage is TRBV5-1 and J usage is TRBJ2-5; TRBD1 matches at 8 bases. The CDR3 runs 15 residues. Germline V gene data show CDR1 as SGHRS and CDR2 as YFSETQ. The J segment lost 4 bases and the V segment lost 2 bases, leaving 7 bases of the junction unmatched. CDR3 sequence (DNA): TGCGCCAGCAGCTTACCAGGGGGCGAAGGAGAGACCCAGTACTTC. It specifies CASSLPGGEGETQYF.

The V gene is TRBV12-3 or TRBV12-4, the J gene TRBJ2-7, with D possibly matching TRBD1 (6 bases). This CDR3 is 15 amino acids long. The CDR3 here is CPNSSRTAHSYEQYF. CDR3 bases: TGTCCCAACAGTTCCCGGACAGCCCACTCCTACGAGCAGTACTTC.

This clonotype is a singleton in its sample. Possible read error: a much larger clone is one base away. The CDR3 here is CAIRGPGQGSYKQYF. In DNA form, the CDR3 reads TGTGCCATCAGGGGTCCGGGACAGGGATCCTACAAGCAGTACTTC. J is TRBJ2-7 and V is TRBV10-3; 9 bases are a match to TRBD1. The CDR3 contains 15 residues. Germline V gene data show CDR1 as ENHRY and CDR2 as SYGVKD.

This clonotype was recorded a few times. In this CDR3 the conserved last residue, phenylalanine or tryptophan, is missing, so a read error is likely. The V gene is TRBV29-1, the J gene TRBJ1-1; D is uncertain. This CDR3 comprises 12 residues. CDR1 and CDR2 from the germline V gene are SQVTM and ANQGSEA. The CDR3 loop reads CNVESGVTEAFL. DNA for the CDR3: TGCAACGTTGAATCCGGGGTCACTGAAGCTTTCCTT.

This clonotype was recorded at least ten times. The chain uses TRBV28 and TRBJ2-7, with D hard to call. The germline V gene has CDR1 MDHEN and CDR2 SYDVKM. V was pared by 3 bases and J by 4 bases, with 4 bases between. This CDR3 region has 11 residues. The CDR3 DNA is TGTGCCAGCAGTTTTGGGTACGAGCAGTACTTC. As protein: CASSFGYEQYF. The whole variable domain, remainder taken from reference TRBV28 and TRBJ2-7, is DVKVTQSSRYLVKRTGEKVFLECVQDMDHENMFWYRQDPGLGLRLIYFSYDVKMKEKGDIPEGYSVSREKKERFSLILESASTNQTSMYLCASSFGYEQYFGPGTRLTVT.